This T cell receptor (beta chain) was captured by sequencing in a study of blood T cell repertoires in COVID-19. For the study at large: Samples taken during acute and convalescent COVID-19 were collected in the United States, Italy and Spain.

The V and J ends lost 6 bases and 6 bases respectively, with 14 bases between them. The CDR3 consists of 13 residues. The germline V gene has CDR1 SNHLY and CDR2 FYNNEI. As handled by the study authors: The authors estimated nucleated cell counts from reference gene primer amplification. Clones were read by immunoSEQ multiplex PCR, and TCRdb kept only the in-frame ones, dropping some. V and J calls plus clone size are reproduced from that table; the DNA served to infer D and trimming. Altogether roughly 100,000 clones are present, approximately 80% being singletons, with the ten largest covering 3.5% to 5%.

Sequencing was performed on peripheral blood. The source is a human donor in a cohort sampled during active COVID-19. V usage is TRBV2 and J usage is TRBJ1-1; D remains ambiguous. CDR3 nucleotide sequence: TGTGCCAGCAGCAACTATCGGGTGGCTGAAGCTTTCTTT. This encodes CASSNYRVAEAFF.